This T cell receptor beta chain was sequenced in a study of regulatory T cells in long-lasting Graves disease. Time point meaning: persistent/refractory GD, antithyroid drugs over 5 years with positive TRAb. The authors made the TCR library using RNA they extracted from PBMCs. Patients were from an endocrinology department in Xi'an, China. Staff drew approximately 9.3 milliliters of peripheral blood into EDTA tubes. Germline V gene lookup returns CDR1 SGHTA and CDR2 FQGTGA. V dropped 5 bases and J dropped 1 base, with 27 bases sitting between them. The CDR3 sequence is 19 residues long. The TCR beta library used iRepertoire HTBI primers with Arm-PCR amplification of CDR3. A single record per CDR3 protein comes from TCRdb applying MiXCR to the multiplex PCR reads. The sample lists around 450,000 distinct CDR3 sequences, around a fifth seen once, with roughly 7% in the top ten.

This receptor was identified in a female donor with Graves disease. This specimen consisted of peripheral blood mononuclear cells (PBMCs), obtained when the disease was refractory, from a patient treated with antithyroid drugs. This chain connects TRBV7-3 to TRBJ2-7; possibly TRBD2 for D (5 bases). CDR3 nucleotides: TGTGCCAGCAGCCTGGTAGGTGGACTTCGGGCCCGTCCGTCCTACGAGCAGTACTTC. Amino acid sequence: CASSLVGGLRARPSYEQYF.